This is a list of T cell receptor beta chains from one sample in a study of metastatic and nonmetastatic thyroid tumors. TCRdb re-clonotyped the PCR reads via MiXCR. The data hold some 40,000 clones, with approximately 13% observed a single time. Material for sequencing was blood. These receptor sequences come from a female donor with papillary thyroid cancer or a benign thyroid nodule (not recorded which). Some clones in this sample may be carry-over from other donors' samples. CDR3s include the opening cysteine and the closing phenylalanine or tryptophan. D genes are given only for firm matches. Not all rows give a size; the values are once, few, many and, for expanded clones, a class.

d_call	v_call	j_call	clone_size	cdr3_nt	cdr3_aa
TRBD1	TRBV20-1	TRBJ1-5	NA	TGCAGTGCCCAAACCGGGACAGGTGGCAATCAGCCCCAGCATTTT	CSAQTGTGGNQPQHF
TRBD1	TRBV20-1	TRBJ2-7	many	TGCAGTGCTAGGGACAGGGCGGTCTACGAGCAGTACTTC	CSARDRAVYEQYF
TRBD1	TRBV2	TRBJ1-5	NA	TGTGCCAGCAGTACCACAGGGGATGCAGAACAGCCCCAGCATTTT	CASSTTGDAEQPQHF
TRBD1	TRBV3-1	TRBJ1-2	many	TGTGCCAGCAGCCAAGATTCAGACAGGGGATACTATGGCTACACCTTC	CASSQDSDRGYYGYTF
TRBD1	TRBV6-1	TRBJ1-6	many	TGTGCCAGCAGGGGGACAGTGCAGCACTCACCCCTCCACTTT	CASRGTVQHSPLHF
NA	TRBV20-1	TRBJ2-7	many	TGCAGTGCTAGTGATCCCTGGGGACCTATCAACTACGAGCAGTACTTC	CSASDPWGPINYEQYF
TRBD1	TRBV6-1	TRBJ1-2	NA	TGTGTCAGCCCTCCAAGGGGGACAGGCTATGGCTACACCTTC	CVSPPRGTGYGYTF
TRBD2	TRBV6-2/TRBV6-3	TRBJ2-1	few	TGTGCCAGCAGTTCGGGACTAGTTTACAATGAGCAGTTCTTC	CASSSGLVYNEQFF
TRBD2	TRBV18	TRBJ2-7	many	TGTGCCAGCTCAGCTTCGGGACTAGCGGGAGTCTACGAGCAGTACTTC	CASSASGLAGVYEQYF
NA	TRBV12-3/TRBV12-4	TRBJ2-7	NA	TGTGCCAGCAGTTTCGTTGGAGCTTCCTACGAGCAGTACTTC	CASSFVGASYEQYF
NA	TRBV18	TRBJ1-6	many	TGTGCCAGCTCAGCCCAGTTGGATAATTCACCCCTCCACTTT	CASSAQLDNSPLHF
TRBD2	TRBV5-6	TRBJ2-4	NA	TGTGCCAGCAGGCACGGGACTCTAGCGGGGCGGAACATTCAGTACTTC	CASRHGTLAGRNIQYF
NA	TRBV28	TRBJ1-5	many	TGTGCCAGCAGTTTCCTCGACAGCAATCAGCCCCAGCATTTT	CASSFLDSNQPQHF
NA	TRBV5-1	TRBJ2-3	NA	TGCGCCAGCAGTTTAGACGGGCCTAGCACAGATACGCAGTATTTT	CASSLDGPSTDTQYF
TRBD2	TRBV27	TRBJ2-2	many	TGTGCCAGCAGTTGGGGGGGCGGGAGGGGAAACACCGGGGAGCTGTTTTTT	CASSWGGGRGNTGELFF
NA	TRBV20-1	TRBJ2-2	many	TGCAGTGCTAGGGACCTATACACCGGGGAGCTGTTTTTT	CSARDLYTGELFF
NA	TRBV28	TRBJ2-3	many	TGTGCCAGCAGTTTAACCCCCGGTACGCAGTATTTT	CASSLTPGTQYF
NA	TRBV5-1	TRBJ2-3	many	TGCGCCAGCAGCTTGGAACAGTTCAGGGATACGCAGTATTTT	CASSLEQFRDTQYF
NA	TRBV6-1	TRBJ2-7	NA	TGTGCCAGCAGAACACAATGGCGGGTCCCGTACTTC	CASRTQWRVPYF
TRBD1	TRBV20-1	TRBJ2-7	many	TGCAGTGCTAGTGGACAGGGGACGATCTACGAGCAGTACTTC	CSASGQGTIYEQYF
NA	TRBV11-1	TRBJ2-5	NA	TGTGCCAGCAGCCTTCGGGGAGGGGGAGGGTCCCCCCGAGAGACCCAGTACTTC	CASSLRGGGGSPRETQYF
NA	TRBV28	TRBJ2-5	many	TGTGCCAGCAGTTTACCAACTTTAGAGACCCAGTACTTC	CASSLPTLETQYF